The 5 T cell receptor beta chains given below trace back to one sample, sequenced in a study of memory CD4+ T cells and cytomegalovirus serostatus. Using immunoSEQ multiplex PCR, the repertoire was profiled, and TCRdb retains in-frame clones only, with some absent. The data show tens of thousands of clones, about 73% seen once. Single viable CD3+CD4+CD8-CD45RO+ cells were sorted as the memory CD4+ T cells. The sequenced material came from memory CD4+ T cells from blood. All receptors derive from an adult in good health and CMV-seronegative.

The CDR3 protein is CSVEARRDNYGYTF. CDR3 DNA: TGCAGCGTTGAAGCCCGTAGGGACAACTATGGCTACACCTTC. This chain uses TRBV29-1 with TRBJ1-2, with a possible D match to TRBD1 (5 bases). Germline CDR1 SQVTM, CDR2 ANQGSEA. The V end was cut by 1 base, the J end by 2 bases, with 11 bases between. This CDR3 contains 14 residues.

This clone appeared a few times. J is TRBJ1-5 and V is TRBV6-1; unclear D gene. The V gene lost 3 bases and the J gene lost 3 bases, with 9 bases spanning the gap. CDR1 is MNHNS and CDR2 is SASEGT in the germline V gene. The CDR3 runs to 14 residues. The CDR3: CASSDLEPNQPQHF. Written as DNA, the CDR3 is TGTGCCAGCAGTGATTTGGAGCCCAATCAGCCCCAGCATTTT.

V gene TRBV7-9 combines with J gene TRBJ1-1; tentative D call: TRBD1 (6 bases). The CDR3 is made up of 14 amino acids. Germline CDR1 is SEHNR and CDR2 is FQNEAQ (reference sequence). Trimming removed 7 bases from V and 1 base from J, with 13 bases in between. The CDR3 protein is CASNYREGNTEAFF. In DNA, the CDR3 is TGTGCCAGCAACTACAGGGAGGGGAACACTGAAGCTTTCTTT.

The V call is TRBV11-3, the J call TRBJ2-6; TRBD1 or TRBD2 may be the D gene (5 bases each). With 4 bases removed from V and 0 bases from J, the gap between germline ends came to 19 bases. This CDR3 comprises 19 residues. Germline CDR1 reads SGHNT; CDR2 reads YENEEA. The CDR3 here is CASSSPGTLGTSGANVLTF. CDR3 DNA: TGTGCCAGCAGCTCCCCCGGTACCTTGGGGACCTCTGGGGCCAACGTCCTGACTTTC.

V gene TRBV2 combines with J gene TRBJ2-1; D uncertain. V was shortened by 10 bases and J by 3 bases, with 7 bases between the two germline ends. The CDR3 has 11 residues. Germline V CDR1 and CDR2: SNHLY, FYNNEI. The CDR3 coding sequence is TGTGCCACCATGATCTACAATGAGCAGTTCTTC. Translating gives CATMIYNEQFF.